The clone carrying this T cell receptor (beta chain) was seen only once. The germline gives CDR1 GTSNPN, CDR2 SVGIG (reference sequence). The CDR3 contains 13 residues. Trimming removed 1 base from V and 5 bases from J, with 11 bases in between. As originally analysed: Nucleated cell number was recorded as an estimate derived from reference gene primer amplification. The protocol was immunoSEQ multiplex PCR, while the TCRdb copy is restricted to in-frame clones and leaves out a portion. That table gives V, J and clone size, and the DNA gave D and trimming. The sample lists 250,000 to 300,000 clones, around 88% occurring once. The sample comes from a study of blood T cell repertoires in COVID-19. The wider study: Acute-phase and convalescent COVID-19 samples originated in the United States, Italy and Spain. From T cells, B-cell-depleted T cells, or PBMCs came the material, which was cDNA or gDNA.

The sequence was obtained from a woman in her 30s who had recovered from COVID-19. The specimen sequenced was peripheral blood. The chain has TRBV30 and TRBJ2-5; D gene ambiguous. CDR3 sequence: CAWSGALWETQYF. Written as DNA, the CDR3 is TGTGCCTGGAGTGGGGCCCTGTGGGAGACCCAGTACTTC. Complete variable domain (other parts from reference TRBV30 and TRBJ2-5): SQTIHQWPATLVQPVGSPLSLECTVEGTSNPNLYWYRQAAGRGLQLLFYSVGIGQISSEVPQNLSASRPQDRQFILSSKKLLLSDSGFYLCAWSGALWETQYFGPGTRLLVL.